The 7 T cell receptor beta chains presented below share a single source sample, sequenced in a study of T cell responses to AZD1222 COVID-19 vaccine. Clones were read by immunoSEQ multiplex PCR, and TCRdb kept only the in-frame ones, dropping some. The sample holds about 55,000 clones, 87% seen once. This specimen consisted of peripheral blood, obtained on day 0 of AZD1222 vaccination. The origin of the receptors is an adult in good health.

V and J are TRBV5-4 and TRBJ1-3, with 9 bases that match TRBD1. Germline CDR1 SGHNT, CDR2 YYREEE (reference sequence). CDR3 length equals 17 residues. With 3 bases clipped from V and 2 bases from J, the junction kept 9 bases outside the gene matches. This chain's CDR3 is CASSSPGQGIAGNTIYF. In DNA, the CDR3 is TGTGCCAGCAGCTCCCCGGGACAGGGAATCGCTGGAAACACCATATATTTT.

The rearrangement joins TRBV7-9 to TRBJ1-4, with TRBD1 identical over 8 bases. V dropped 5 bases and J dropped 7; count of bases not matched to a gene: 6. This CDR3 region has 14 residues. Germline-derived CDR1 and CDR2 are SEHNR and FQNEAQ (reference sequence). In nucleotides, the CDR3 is TGTGCCAGCAGCCCGACAGGGGTGCGTGAAAAACTGTTTTTT. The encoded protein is CASSPTGVREKLFF.

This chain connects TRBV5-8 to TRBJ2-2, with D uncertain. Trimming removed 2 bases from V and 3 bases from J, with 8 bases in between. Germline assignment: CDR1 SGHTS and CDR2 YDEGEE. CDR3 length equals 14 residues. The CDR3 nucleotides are TGTGCCAGCAGCTTCAGGTTATACACCGGGGAGCTGTTTTTT. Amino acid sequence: CASSFRLYTGELFF.

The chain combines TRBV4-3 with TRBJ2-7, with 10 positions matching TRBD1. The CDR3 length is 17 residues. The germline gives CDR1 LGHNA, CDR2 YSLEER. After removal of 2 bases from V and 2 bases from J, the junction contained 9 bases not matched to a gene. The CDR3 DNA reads TGCGCCAGCAGCCAAAAAACGTCCGGGACAGGGGCCTACGAGCAGTACTTC. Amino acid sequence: CASSQKTSGTGAYEQYF.

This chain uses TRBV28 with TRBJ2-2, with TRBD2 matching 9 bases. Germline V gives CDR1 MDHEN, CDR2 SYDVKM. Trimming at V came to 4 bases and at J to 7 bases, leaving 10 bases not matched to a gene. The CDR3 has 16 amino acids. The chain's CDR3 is CASSSHLVAGVGELFF. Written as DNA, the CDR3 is TGTGCCAGCAGTTCCCACCTGGTAGCGGGGGTCGGGGAGCTGTTTTTT. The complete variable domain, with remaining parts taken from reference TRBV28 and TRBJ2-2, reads DVKVTQSSRYLVKRTGEKVFLECVQDMDHENMFWYRQDPGLGLRLIYFSYDVKMKEKGDIPEGYSVSREKKERFSLILESASTNQTSMYLCASSSHLVAGVGELFFGEGSRLTVL.

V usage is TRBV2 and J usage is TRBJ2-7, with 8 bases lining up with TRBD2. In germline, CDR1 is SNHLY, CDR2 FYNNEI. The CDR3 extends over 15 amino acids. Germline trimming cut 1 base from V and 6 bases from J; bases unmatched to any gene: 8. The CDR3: CASSEGVSGVAEQYF. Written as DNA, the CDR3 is TGTGCCAGCAGTGAAGGGGTTAGCGGGGTGGCCGAGCAGTACTTC.

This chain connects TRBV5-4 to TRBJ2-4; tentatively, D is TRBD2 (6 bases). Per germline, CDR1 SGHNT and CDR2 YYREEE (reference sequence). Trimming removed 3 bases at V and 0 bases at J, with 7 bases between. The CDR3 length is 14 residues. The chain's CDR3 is CASSSGVAKNIQYF. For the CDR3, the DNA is TGTGCCAGCAGCTCGGGGGTAGCCAAAAACATTCAGTACTTC. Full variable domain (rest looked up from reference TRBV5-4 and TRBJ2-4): ETGVTQSPTHLIKTRGQQVTLRCSSQSGHNTVSWYQQALGQGPQFIFQYYREEENGRGNFPPRFSGLQFPNYSSELNVNALELDDSALYLCASSSGVAKNIQYFGAGTRLSVL.